These 25 T cell receptor beta chains were sequenced from one sample in a study of cytomegalovirus exposure and HLA in healthy donors. Vbeta (60) and Jbeta (13) primers were used in the PCR. Clones were sequenced by immunoSEQ multiplex PCR, and TCRdb holds only the in-frame ones, with some missing. Of 90,000 or so clones detected, more than 65% appear once; the ten largest clones hold about 16%. Sequenced input: PBMCs. These TCRs come from a woman aged 18-29 years in good health and CMV-seropositive.

This clone was recorded a few times. The chain is built from TRBV28 and TRBJ2-5, with 13 positions matching TRBD2. The CDR3 contains 16 residues. CDR1 and CDR2 from the germline V gene are MDHEN and SYDVKM. The V gene end was trimmed by 9 bases and the J gene end by 0 bases; junction bases not matched to a gene: 7. The CDR3 DNA reads TGTGCCAGTTCTGGGGGGACTAGCGGGAACCAAGAGACCCAGTACTTC. Translated, it gives CASSGGTSGNQETQYF.

This chain links TRBV6-5 with TRBJ1-1; D remains ambiguous. Trimming took 0 bases from V and 5 from J, leaving 7 bases between them. The CDR3 extends over 13 amino acids. Looked up from germline, CDR1 is MNHEY and CDR2 is SVGAGI. CDR3 DNA sequence: TGTGCCAGCAGTTACTCAGGAGGGACTGAAGCTTTCTTT. Translated: CASSYSGGTEAFF.

This chain links TRBV9 with TRBJ2-2, with unresolved D. The CDR3 is 13 residues long. Germline V gene lookup returns CDR1 SGDLS and CDR2 YYNGEE. V gave up 3 bases and J gave up 1 base, with 4 bases separating them. The CDR3 region is CASSGQNTGELFF. The CDR3 nucleotides are TGTGCCAGCAGCGGACAGAACACCGGGGAGCTGTTTTTT.

This chain joins TRBV29-1 and TRBJ2-3; D is ambiguous. The V gene's germline CDR1 is SQVTM and CDR2 ANQGSEA. Between the trimmed V and J ends, which lost 7 bases and 3 bases, there was a span of 17 bases. The CDR3 is 14 amino acids. The CDR3 region is CSAAVWSGTDTQYF. CDR3 coding DNA: TGCAGCGCCGCCGTGTGGTCAGGTACAGATACGCAGTATTTT.

This chain joins TRBV6-1 and TRBJ1-1, with D perhaps TRBD1 (5 bases). The CDR3 contains 13 residues. The germline gives CDR1 MNHNS, CDR2 SASEGT. The V end lost 6 bases, the J end lost 4 bases, and 12 bases lay between the germline ends. The CDR3 DNA reads TGTGCCAGCAGAGACAGAGCCTTCACTGAAGCTTTCTTT. This codes for CASRDRAFTEAFF.

This clone came up a few times. DNA of the CDR3: TGTGCCAGCAGCTTATCTACAGGGGGCGCAGATACGCAGTATTTT. As protein: CASSLSTGGADTQYF. The chain is built from TRBV7-9 and TRBJ2-3; 9 nucleotides align to TRBD1. The V segment lost 2 bases and the J segment 4 bases; nucleotides outside the gene matches: 4. Germline CDR1 and CDR2: SEHNR and FQNEAQ (reference sequence). This CDR3 is built from 15 residues.

This clone was observed a handful of times. V is TRBV18 and J is TRBJ2-1; the D gene is possibly TRBD2 (6 bases). Germline-derived CDR1 and CDR2 are KGHSH and LQKENI. The germline V and J ends were trimmed by 2 bases and 8 bases, with 13 bases remaining between them. The CDR3 extends over 14 amino acids. This CDR3 reads CASSPGDWADEQFF. The CDR3 coding sequence is TGTGCCAGCTCACCAGGGGACTGGGCCGATGAGCAGTTCTTC.

The chain is built from TRBV7-9 and TRBJ2-1, with D perhaps matching TRBD1 (5 bases). Looked up from germline, CDR1 is SEHNR and CDR2 is FQNEAQ (reference sequence). Trimming cost V 5 bases and J 6 bases, with 8 bases left between them. The CDR3 has 12 amino acids. CDR3 residues: CASSARVNEQFF. The CDR3 nucleotides read TGTGCCAGCAGCGCCAGGGTCAATGAGCAGTTCTTC.

The chain couples TRBV14 to TRBJ2-2; no clear D. The germline V and J ends were trimmed by 1 base and 6 bases, with 6 bases remaining between them. There are 13 residues in the CDR3. CDR1 is SGHDN, CDR2 FVKESK, per germline. CDR3 sequence (DNA): TGTGCCAGCAGCCAAGGTCCCGCCGGGGAGCTGTTTTTT. Protein sequence: CASSQGPAGELFF.

This clone was detected once. The chain recombines TRBV5-6 with TRBJ1-1; 9 nucleotides match TRBD1. V was clipped by 5 bases and J by 0 bases; unmatched bases: 11. CDR1 SGHDT and CDR2 YYEEEE come from the germline V gene. The CDR3 loop spans 17 amino acids. The CDR3 DNA reads TGTGCCAGCAGGACAGGGGGTCGGCCCCGTATGAACACTGAAGCTTTCTTT. Its translation: CASRTGGRPRMNTEAFF.

The rearrangement joins TRBV2 to TRBJ2-7, with 7 bases fitting TRBD1. Germline CDR1 and CDR2: SNHLY and FYNNEI. The CDR3 covers 14 residues. J was trimmed by 5 bases and V by 8 bases; bases with no gene match: 12. DNA of the CDR3: TGTGCCAGCTCGGGACAGAGGGAAGCGGACGAGCAGTACTTC. This encodes CASSGQREADEQYF. Filled out from reference TRBV2 and TRBJ2-7, the complete variable domain reads EPEVTQTPSHQVTQMGQEVILRCVPISNHLYFYWYRQILGQKVEFLVSFYNNEISEKSEIFDDQFSVERPDGSNFTLKIRSTKLEDSAMYFCASSGQREADEQYFGPGTRLTVT.

The rearrangement links TRBV5-1 to TRBJ1-2; 9 bases line up with TRBD1. Germline-derived CDR1 and CDR2 are SGHRS and YFSETQ. Germline trimming cut 4 bases from V and 10 bases from J; bases unmatched to any gene: 8. CDR3 length: 13 amino acids. The CDR3 loop is CASSPQGAHVYTF. CDR3 nucleotides: TGCGCCAGCAGCCCACAGGGGGCGCATGTCTACACCTTC.

The genes are TRBV15 and TRBJ1-2; D is unresolved. Germline V gives CDR1 LNHNV, CDR2 YYDKDF (reference sequence). V lost 0 bases and J 5 bases, leaving 7 bases between the germline ends. The CDR3 extends over 13 amino acids. The CDR3 nucleotides are TGTGCCACCAGCAGAGAGGTGCGGTATGGCTACACCTTC. Its translation: CATSREVRYGYTF.

V usage is TRBV2 and J usage is TRBJ1-6; D is uncertain. The CDR3 is 14 residues long. Germline CDR1 and CDR2: SNHLY and FYNNEI. V was clipped by 7 bases and J by 10 bases, with 17 bases between them. Here the CDR3 DNA reads TGTGCCAGCAAGGCGCTCTCTTCTAGCTCACCCCTCCACTTT. Protein sequence: CASKALSSSSPLHF.

This clone was seen a few times. This chain connects TRBV7-8 to TRBJ2-7; D remains ambiguous. Trimming stripped 0 bases from V and 6 bases from J, with 21 bases between. In germline, CDR1 is SGHVS, CDR2 FQNEAQ. CDR3 length equals 17 residues. This CDR3 is CASSLARRQAIGREQYF. The CDR3 DNA is TGTGCCAGCAGCTTAGCGCGACGGCAGGCAATCGGCCGCGAGCAGTACTTC.

The chain links TRBV6-6 to TRBJ1-1; D gene uncertain. The V gene's germline CDR1 is MNHNY and CDR2 SVGAGI (reference sequence). Trimming took off 4 bases at V and 11 bases at J, with 11 bases between the two ends. The CDR3 is made up of 11 amino acids. The CDR3 DNA sequence: TGTGCCAGCAGTTTCCTATCGTCGGCTTTCTTT. This sequence encodes CASSFLSSAFF.

This clone was detected a few times. The chain uses TRBV7-3 and TRBJ2-1; 8 positions agree with TRBD2. Trimming cost V 5 bases and J 2 bases; bases outside gene matches: 5. The CDR3 has 15 amino acids. Per germline, CDR1 SGHTA and CDR2 FQGTGA. The CDR3 coding sequence is TGTGCCAGCAGCCCTTATAGCGGGACCTACAATGAGCAGTTCTTC. It encodes CASSPYSGTYNEQFF.

This rearrangement joins TRBV9 to TRBJ2-7, with TRBD1 as a possible D gene (6 bases). The length of the CDR3 is 14 residues. In germline, CDR1 is SGDLS, CDR2 YYNGEE. Trimming stripped 0 bases from V and 2 bases from J, with 9 bases between. CDR3 nucleotides: TGTGCCAGCAGCGTAGGGGGACAAACCTACGAGCAGTACTTC. This sequence encodes CASSVGGQTYEQYF.

The chain has TRBV27 and TRBJ2-3; D possibly corresponds to TRBD2 (6 bases). CDR3 length equals 15 residues. Trimming pared 6 bases from V and 7 bases from J, leaving 20 bases between. CDR1 and CDR2 from the germline V gene are MNHEY and SMNVEV (reference sequence). The CDR3 nucleotides are TGTGCCAGCAGCTTCGGGGGACCGCAATCCTATACGCAGTATTTT. Protein product: CASSFGGPQSYTQYF.

This chain joins TRBV23-1 and TRBJ1-1; D possibly corresponds to TRBD1 (6 bases). TRBV23-1 is an ORF, and what it does is uncertain. Trimming shortened V by 3 bases and J by 0 bases, and 8 bases separated the two germline ends. The CDR3 is made up of 14 amino acids. The CDR3 protein is CASSHHRVNTEAFF. The DNA for the CDR3 is TGCGCCAGCAGTCACCACAGGGTGAACACTGAAGCTTTCTTT.

This chain uses TRBV9 with TRBJ1-2; D unresolved. Germline CDR1 and CDR2: SGDLS and YYNGEE. Trimming removed 4 bases at V and 1 base at J, with 14 bases between. The length of the CDR3 is 15 residues. As DNA, the CDR3 is TGTGCCAGCAGCCCCCGAGGAGCATATAACTATGGCTACACCTTC. Its protein is CASSPRGAYNYGYTF.

The chain links TRBV14 to TRBJ2-5; D not resolved. V lost 2 bases and J lost 2, with 9 bases in between. The CDR3 has 14 residues. From germline, CDR1 is SGHDN and CDR2 FVKESK. In DNA form, the CDR3 reads TGTGCCAGCAGCCAATCGGTAGCTCAAGAGACCCAGTACTTC. Encoded protein: CASSQSVAQETQYF.

This chain connects TRBV7-9 to TRBJ2-7, with D possibly being TRBD2 (6 bases). Germline V gene sequence: CDR1 SEHNR, CDR2 FQNEAQ (reference sequence). This CDR3 is built from 16 residues. Trimming removed 5 bases at V and 0 bases at J, with 17 bases between. The DNA for the CDR3 is TGTGCCAGCAGCCCTGCGGCGGGACGTAGCTCCTACGAGCAGTACTTC. Translating it yields CASSPAAGRSSYEQYF. The entire variable domain, with the rest obtained from reference TRBV7-9 and TRBJ2-7, is as follows: DTGVSQNPRHKITKRGQNVTFRCDPISEHNRLYWYRQTLGQGPEFLTYFQNEAQLEKSRLLSDRFSAERPKGSFSTLEIQRTEQGDSAMYLCASSPAAGRSSYEQYFGPGTRLTVT.

The rearrangement joins TRBV19 to TRBJ2-7; 8 nucleotides agree with TRBD1. Per the germline V gene, CDR1 is LNHDA and CDR2 is SQIVND (reference sequence). V shed 3 bases and J 0 bases; nucleotides not matched to a gene: 16. The CDR3 sequence is 19 residues long. The CDR3 loop is CASSMAGTGRSGFSYEQYF. CDR3 nucleotides: TGTGCCAGTAGTATGGCTGGGACAGGACGTTCTGGGTTCTCCTACGAGCAGTACTTC.

The chain is built from TRBV27 and TRBJ1-5; 7 bases map to TRBD1. V lost 3 bases, J lost 4 bases, and 9 bases stayed unmatched. There are 16 residues in the CDR3. From germline, CDR1 is MNHEY and CDR2 SMNVEV (reference sequence). CDR3 residues: CASSFQGVDGNQPQHF. The CDR3 coding sequence is TGTGCCAGCAGTTTTCAGGGGGTCGACGGTAATCAGCCCCAGCATTTT.